This is a list of T cell receptor beta chains from one sample in a study of T cell responses to AZD1222 COVID-19 vaccine. Some clones are missing from TCRdb's copy, which holds only in-frame ones; the method was immunoSEQ multiplex PCR. This table holds around 150,000 clones, about 90% found once. The sequencing used peripheral blood, collected 28 days after the second dose of the MenACWY control vaccine. The origin of the receptors is an adult who received the MenACWY meningococcal vaccine as a control. The CDR3 runs from the conserved cysteine through the conserved F or W. D genes are given only for firm matches. Clone size appears in some rows only: once, few, many, or a class for an expanded clone.

J	D	length	size	V	CDR3	DNA
TRBJ2-5	-	16	-	TRBV5-1	CASHPYLGQEGETQYF	TGCGCCAGCCATCCATATCTAGGACAAGAGGGGGAGACCCAGTACTTC
TRBJ2-5	-	15	-	TRBV19	CASSIGRTAQETQYF	TGTGCCAGTAGTATAGGGCGGACAGCCCAAGAGACCCAGTACTTC
TRBJ1-5	-	13	-	TRBV2	CASRRGTTQPQHF	TGTGCCAGCAGAAGGGGGACGACTCAGCCCCAGCATTTT
TRBJ2-1	TRBD2	15	-	TRBV6-5	CASSYSGGSYNEQFF	TGTGCCAGCAGTTACTCAGGCGGGAGCTACAATGAGCAGTTCTTC
TRBJ2-3	-	16	-	TRBV24-1	CATSDPAGLSTDTQYF	TGTGCCACCAGTGATCCCGCGGGACTCAGCACAGATACGCAGTATTTT
TRBJ2-3	-	14	-	TRBV7-9	CASSLAHMGDTQYF	TGTGCCAGCAGCTTAGCCCACATGGGGGATACGCAGTATTTT
TRBJ1-2	-	12	-	TRBV9	CASSGENYGYTF	TGTGCCAGCAGCGGAGAGAACTATGGCTACACCTTC
TRBJ1-2	-	15	-	TRBV4-3	CASSPRGAGFYGYTF	TGCGCCAGCAGCCCGAGGGGCGCGGGGTTCTATGGCTACACCTTC
TRBJ1-2	-	12	-	TRBV29-1	CSADQANYGYTF	TGCAGCGCAGATCAAGCTAACTATGGCTACACCTTC
TRBJ1-2	-	13	-	TRBV19	CASSTRLQYGYTF	TGTGCCAGTAGTACCCGACTCCAATATGGCTACACCTTC
TRBJ2-5	TRBD1	13	-	TRBV28	CASNGQGQETQYF	TGTGCCAGCAACGGACAGGGTCAAGAGACCCAGTACTTC
TRBJ1-1	-	14	-	TRBV5-1	CASSLSGVTTEAFF	TGCGCCAGCAGCTTGTCCGGGGTAACCACTGAAGCTTTCTTT
TRBJ2-3	-	11	-	TRBV12-3/TRBV12-4	CASSPKDTQYF	TGTGCCAGCAGTCCCAAGGATACGCAGTATTTT
TRBJ2-1	-	15	-	TRBV11-2	CASSFGGSLVGEQFF	TGTGCCAGCAGCTTCGGGGGTAGTTTGGTTGGTGAGCAGTTCTTC
TRBJ2-6	-	20	-	TRBV12-1	CASSPRNQGICRSGANVLTF	TGTGCCAGCAGCCCTCGGAACCAGGGGATCTGCCGCTCTGGGGCCAACGTCCTGACTTTC
TRBJ1-4	TRBD1	14	-	TRBV27	CASSFTGVGEKLFF	TGTGCCAGCAGTTTTACAGGGGTTGGTGAAAAACTGTTTTTT
TRBJ2-1	-	13	-	TRBV29-1	CSVRGSSYNEQFF	TGCAGCGTCAGGGGTAGCTCCTACAATGAGCAGTTCTTC
TRBJ2-5	-	13	-	TRBV9	CASSVGFGETQYF	TGTGCCAGCAGCGTCGGGTTTGGGGAGACCCAGTACTTC
TRBJ2-3	TRBD2	15	-	TRBV15	CATSRAGVGTDTQYF	TGTGCCACCAGCAGGGCGGGGGTAGGCACAGATACGCAGTATTTT
TRBJ2-2	TRBD2	16	-	TRBV18	CASSSVAGANTGELFF	TGTGCCAGCTCATCCGTTGCGGGGGCGAACACCGGGGAGCTGTTTTTT
TRBJ2-7	-	15	-	TRBV7-6	CASSLAVGGPYEQYF	TGTGCCAGCAGCTTAGCCGTGGGGGGCCCCTACGAGCAGTACTTC
TRBJ1-1	TRBD1	15	-	TRBV19	CASSMRQGANTEAFF	TGTGCCAGTAGTATGCGACAGGGGGCGAACACTGAAGCTTTCTTT
TRBJ1-1	-	15	-	TRBV5-1	CASSFSPGENTEAFF	TGCGCCAGCAGCTTTTCCCCGGGGGAAAACACTGAAGCTTTCTTT
TRBJ2-7	TRBD2	15	-	TRBV6-5	CASSYSRGSTYEQYF	TGTGCCAGCAGTTACTCGCGCGGGAGCACCTACGAGCAGTACTTC
TRBJ2-2	-	16	-	TRBV7-2	CASKIVGTRDTGELFF	TGTGCCAGCAAAATAGTGGGCACAAGGGACACCGGGGAGCTGTTTTTT
TRBJ2-7	-	12	-	TRBV20-1	CSASTSSYEQYF	TGCAGTGCTAGTACATCCTCCTACGAGCAGTACTTC
TRBJ2-7	TRBD2	15	-	TRBV28	CASLSPGEGPYEQYF	TGTGCCTCCTTAAGCCCGGGGGAGGGCCCCTACGAGCAGTACTTC
TRBJ2-5	TRBD1	13	few	TRBV18	CASSPGQEETQYF	TGTGCCAGCTCACCAGGACAGGAAGAGACCCAGTACTTC
TRBJ2-2	-	16	-	TRBV3-1/TRBV3-2	CASSQDFRESTGELFF	TGTGCCAGCAGCCAAGATTTCAGGGAGAGCACCGGGGAGCTGTTTTTT
TRBJ1-5	-	15	-	TRBV7-2	CASSLVGSSNQPQHF	TGTGCCAGCAGCTTAGTCGGCAGTAGCAATCAGCCCCAGCATTTT
TRBJ2-3	TRBD2	18	-	TRBV28	CASDPASTSGRSTDTQYF	TGTGCCAGCGACCCTGCCTCGACTAGCGGGAGGTCTACAGATACGCAGTATTTT
TRBJ1-5	TRBD1	15	-	TRBV4-3	CASSQGQGARQPQHF	TGCGCCAGCAGCCAGGGACAGGGAGCCCGTCAGCCCCAGCATTTT
TRBJ1-5	TRBD1	16	-	TRBV28	CASSLGQVYSNQPQHF	TGTGCCAGCAGCTTAGGACAGGTCTATAGCAATCAGCCCCAGCATTTT
TRBJ1-1	TRBD1	14	-	TRBV29-1	CSTSGTGEGAEAFF	TGCAGCACCTCCGGGACAGGGGAGGGAGCTGAAGCTTTCTTT
TRBJ1-2	-	16	-	TRBV19	CATPPAGPLGSYGYTF	TGTGCCACCCCACCGGCAGGGCCCTTGGGAAGCTATGGCTACACCTTC
TRBJ2-7	TRBD1	14	many	TRBV5-1	CASSLGQGYYEQYF	TGCGCCAGCAGCTTGGGACAGGGGTACTACGAGCAGTACTTC
TRBJ1-6	-	12	-	TRBV6-5	CASSSVGSPLHF	TGTGCCAGCAGTTCCGTGGGTTCACCCCTCCACTTT
TRBJ1-1	TRBD1	15	few	TRBV19	CASSTFGTGNTEAFF	TGTGCCAGTAGCACCTTTGGGACAGGGAACACTGAAGCTTTCTTT
TRBJ2-1	TRBD2	16	-	TRBV5-4	CASSLGLAENYNEQFF	TGTGCCAGCAGCTTGGGGCTAGCGGAAAATTACAATGAGCAGTTCTTC
TRBJ2-3	TRBD2	20	-	TRBV3-1/TRBV3-2	CASSQERRLAGVCSTDTQYF	TGTGCCAGCAGCCAAGAACGGCGACTAGCGGGAGTTTGTAGCACAGATACGCAGTATTTT